Below are 30 T cell receptor beta chains sequenced from a single sample in a study of control samples from healthy donors and cancer patients. Using immunoSEQ multiplex PCR, the repertoire was profiled, and TCRdb retains in-frame clones only, with some absent. Of roughly 220,000 clones listed, 90% to 95% are singletons. Sequences were obtained from blood. The receptors were gathered from a man aged 50 or older in good health.

The chain uses TRBV18 and TRBJ2-2; D is undetermined. Germline lookup yields CDR1 KGHSH and CDR2 LQKENI. This CDR3 region has 11 residues. The ends were cut back, 3 bases at V and 6 bases at J, with 2 bases in the middle. The CDR3 spells CASSPSGELFF. For the CDR3, the DNA is TGTGCCAGCTCACCCTCCGGGGAGCTGTTTTTT.

The J gene is TRBJ1-6, the V gene TRBV27; tentative D call: TRBD1 (6 bases). V was pared by 6 bases and J by 5 bases, with 14 bases between. CDR3 size: 15 residues. Germline assignment: CDR1 MNHEY and CDR2 SMNVEV (reference sequence). The CDR3 protein is CASRPTGANNSPLHF. Written as DNA, the CDR3 is TGTGCCAGCAGGCCGACAGGCGCCAATAATTCACCCCTCCACTTT.

The genes are TRBV5-4 and TRBJ2-5; 12 nucleotides agree with TRBD2. Germline V gene lookup returns CDR1 SGHNT and CDR2 YYREEE (reference sequence). The CDR3 is made up of 16 amino acids. The J segment lost 5 bases and the V segment lost 4 bases, leaving 9 bases of the junction unmatched. The CDR3, as DNA: TGTGCCAGCAGCCCTCCTCGACTAGCGGGGGTGGAGACCCAGTACTTC. It specifies CASSPPRLAGVETQYF.

The chain employs TRBV4-1 and TRBJ1-5; 9 bases align to TRBD1. CDR1 and CDR2 (germline): MGHRA, YSYEKL. V was clipped by 5 bases and J by 6 bases; unmatched bases: 5. CDR3 length: 14 amino acids. Here the CDR3 reads CASSSRQGGQPQHF. The CDR3 nucleotides read TGCGCCAGCAGCAGCCGACAGGGGGGTCAGCCCCAGCATTTT.

This chain connects TRBV10-3 to TRBJ2-1, with D maybe TRBD2 (7 bases). V was clipped by 5 bases and J by 12 bases, with 17 bases between them. This CDR3 comprises 13 residues. CDR1 and CDR2 from the germline V gene are ENHRY and SYGVKD. The chain's CDR3 is CAISSDLGGLQFF. CDR3 in DNA: TGTGCCATCAGTTCCGACCTCGGGGGGCTGCAGTTCTTC.

The chain carries TRBV4-1 and TRBJ2-2; no reliable D call. The V end lost 4 bases, the J end lost 6 bases, and 9 bases lay between the germline ends. CDR3 size: 13 residues. CDR1 MGHRA and CDR2 YSYEKL come from the germline V gene. Here the CDR3 reads CASSREKPGELFF. In DNA, the CDR3 is TGCGCCAGCAGCCGCGAAAAGCCCGGGGAGCTGTTTTTT.

This chain connects TRBV10-3 to TRBJ1-1; TRBD1 aligns across 7 bases. J was trimmed by 1 base and V by 11 bases; bases with no gene match: 4. The CDR3 is 12 residues long. The V gene's germline CDR1 is ENHRY and CDR2 SYGVKD. The CDR3 region is CAAQGSNTEAFF. The CDR3 nucleotides are TGTGCCGCACAGGGGTCGAACACTGAAGCTTTCTTT.

The chain carries TRBV5-1 and TRBJ2-7; 8 bases fit TRBD1. With V trimmed by 4 bases and J by 4 bases, 7 bases remained unmatched. The CDR3 runs 14 residues. Germline CDR1 and CDR2: SGHRS and YFSETQ. This chain's CDR3 is CASSPGTGRYEQYF. For the CDR3, the DNA is TGCGCCAGCAGCCCAGGGACAGGACGATACGAGCAGTACTTC.

CDR3: CASSRDRKNQPQHF. The CDR3 nucleotides read TGTGCCAGCAGTCGGGACAGAAAGAATCAGCCCCAGCATTTT. The chain joins TRBV6-2 or TRBV6-3 to TRBJ1-5, with 7 nucleotides matching TRBD1. V was clipped by 5 bases and J by 4 bases; unmatched bases: 5. Germline CDR1 reads MNHEY; CDR2 reads SVGEGT. The CDR3 has 14 residues.

V is TRBV5-5 and J is TRBJ2-1; D uncertain. This CDR3 contains 12 residues. The germline V gene encodes CDR1 SGHKS and CDR2 YYEKEE (reference sequence). V was trimmed by 4 bases and J by 6 bases, leaving 8 bases between them. This CDR3 reads CASSPTGNEQFF. The CDR3 bases are TGTGCCAGCAGCCCAACGGGCAATGAGCAGTTCTTC.

The V call is TRBV28, the J call TRBJ2-5; 10 nucleotides line up with TRBD2. CDR1 MDHEN and CDR2 SYDVKM come from the germline V gene. The CDR3 length is 18 residues. Germline trimming cut 5 bases from V and 2 bases from J; bases unmatched to any gene: 14. The CDR3 loop reads CASSPPGSGGPKQETQYF. CDR3 nucleotides: TGTGCCAGCAGTCCCCCCGGTAGCGGGGGGCCCAAACAAGAGACCCAGTACTTC.

The V call is TRBV7-2, the J call TRBJ1-1, with D possibly TRBD1 on 5 matching bases. The CDR3 covers 14 residues. From germline, CDR1 is SGHTA and CDR2 FQGNSA. Trimming cost V 3 bases and J 3 bases, with 11 bases left between them. This chain's CDR3 is CASSFMGPDTEAFF. In DNA form, the CDR3 reads TGTGCCAGCAGCTTTATGGGGCCGGACACTGAAGCTTTCTTT. Supplemented by reference TRBV7-2 and TRBJ1-1, the full variable domain reads GAGVSQSPSNKVTEKGKDVELRCDPISGHTALYWYRQSLGQGLEFLIYFQGNSAPDKSGLPSDRFSAERTGGSVSTLTIQRTQQEDSAVYLCASSFMGPDTEAFFGQGTRLTVV.

The chain is built from TRBV7-2 and TRBJ2-2; tentatively, D is TRBD2 (7 bases). Germline CDR1 reads SGHTA; CDR2 reads FQGNSA. This CDR3 comprises 15 residues. The V end lost 3 bases, the J end lost 4 bases, and 12 bases lay between the germline ends. The CDR3 nucleotides read TGTGCCAGCAGCTTTAAGGGGGGGAGCACCGGGGAGCTGTTTTTT. This gives the protein CASSFKGGSTGELFF.

The rearrangement links TRBV7-3 to TRBJ1-6, with D unresolved. This CDR3 has 15 residues. The V gene's germline CDR1 is SGHTA and CDR2 FQGTGA. Trimming removed 4 bases from V and 4 bases from J, with 11 bases in between. CDR3 residues: CASSSMTGYNSPLHF. In DNA form, the CDR3 reads TGTGCCAGCAGCTCTATGACGGGGTATAATTCACCCCTCCACTTT.

The chain is built from TRBV11-2 and TRBJ2-7; D is unresolved. The CDR3 spans 13 residues. V was pared by 4 bases and J by 6 bases, with 13 bases between. Germline CDR1 is SGHAT and CDR2 is FQNNGV. CDR3 residues: CASSSSFGSEQYV. The CDR3 region has the DNA TGTGCCAGCAGCTCGTCCTTCGGGTCCGAGCAGTACGTC.

The chain uses TRBV5-5 and TRBJ2-5; no clear D. The CDR3 sequence is 11 residues long. The germline V gene has CDR1 SGHKS and CDR2 YYEKEE (reference sequence). The ends were cut back, 4 bases at V and 3 bases at J, with 4 bases in the middle. CDR3 amino acids: CASSLKETQYF. Written as DNA, the CDR3 is TGTGCCAGCAGCCTCAAAGAGACCCAGTACTTC. Full variable domain (outside the CDR3, taken from reference TRBV5-5 and TRBJ2-5): DAGVTQSPTHLIKTRGQQVTLRCSPISGHKSVSWYQQVLGQGPQFIFQYYEKEERGRGNFPDRFSARQFPNYSSELNVNALLLGDSALYLCASSLKETQYFGPGTRLLVL.

This chain connects TRBV10-3 to TRBJ2-5; 10 bases fit TRBD1. This CDR3 has 12 residues. After removal of 8 bases from V and 5 bases from J, the junction contained 2 bases not matched to a gene. CDR1 and CDR2 from the germline V gene are ENHRY and SYGVKD. The CDR3, as DNA: TGTGCCATCGGACAGGGGGGGGAGACCCAGTACTTC. Protein product: CAIGQGGETQYF.

The chain links TRBV7-9 to TRBJ1-1, with 7 bases that match TRBD1. This CDR3 is 14 amino acids long. The V and J ends lost 1 base and 3 bases, in that order; junction bases with no gene match: 2. Germline CDR1 reads SEHNR; CDR2 reads FQNEAQ (reference sequence). The CDR3 sequence is CASSLEGGHTEAFF. In DNA form, the CDR3 reads TGTGCCAGCAGCTTAGAAGGGGGCCACACTGAAGCTTTCTTT.

The chain employs TRBV4-3 and TRBJ2-5; D is perhaps TRBD1 or TRBD2 (5 bases each). The CDR3 spans 16 residues. V was cut by 0 bases and J by 7 bases, with 18 bases left in between. The germline V gene encodes CDR1 LGHNA and CDR2 YSLEER. CDR3 sequence reads: CASSQDLRDRLRTQYF. CDR3 coding DNA: TGCGCCAGCAGCCAAGACCTGAGGGACCGCCTGAGGACCCAGTACTTC.

About this clone itself: The sample has other DNA sequences that encode this CDR3 too. The rearrangement uses TRBV5-1 and TRBJ1-1; D remains unclear. This CDR3 region has 13 residues. Trimming removed 1 base from V and 1 base from J, with 5 bases in between. Germline-derived CDR1 and CDR2 are SGHRS and YFSETQ. The CDR3 is CASSLTGNTEAFF. The CDR3 nucleotides are TGCGCCAGCAGCTTGACGGGGAACACTGAAGCTTTCTTT.

The rearrangement links TRBV9 to TRBJ2-5; TRBD2 aligns across 7 bases. From germline, CDR1 is SGDLS and CDR2 YYNGEE. With V trimmed by 2 bases and J by 5 bases, 9 bases remained unmatched. This CDR3 has 15 residues. Here the CDR3 reads CASSVGTIWLETQYF. The DNA for the CDR3 is TGTGCCAGCAGCGTGGGGACTATATGGTTGGAGACCCAGTACTTC.

This rearrangement joins TRBV9 to TRBJ1-2; 8 bases map to TRBD1. Trimming at V came to 3 bases and at J to 5 bases, leaving 9 bases not matched to a gene. Germline V gene data show CDR1 as SGDLS and CDR2 as YYNGEE. The CDR3 contains 15 residues. In DNA, the CDR3 is TGTGCCAGCAGCGCCTTGACAGGGGTTGGGTATGGCTACACCTTC. It is translated as CASSALTGVGYGYTF.

This sequence joins TRBV7-2 and TRBJ1-4; D is possibly TRBD1 (5 bases). This CDR3 contains 16 residues. The V end was cut by 0 bases, the J end by 8 bases, with 16 bases between. CDR1 is SGHTA, CDR2 FQGNSA, per germline. The CDR3 reads CASSLASGAIGEKLFF. Written as DNA, the CDR3 is TGTGCCAGCAGCTTAGCTTCCGGGGCAATAGGGGAAAAACTGTTTTTT.

The V and J genes are TRBV6-5 and TRBJ1-2, with TRBD1 identical over 7 bases. Per the germline V gene, CDR1 is MNHEY and CDR2 is SVGAGI. The J segment lost 1 base and the V segment lost 5 bases, leaving 7 bases of the junction unmatched. The CDR3 covers 15 residues. CDR3 sequence (DNA): TGTGCCAGCAGTCTAAAACAGGGGAGTAACTATGGCTACACCTTC. It encodes CASSLKQGSNYGYTF.

The chain uses TRBV19 and TRBJ2-3, with D maybe TRBD2 (5 bases). Between the trimmed V and J ends, which lost 6 bases and 5 bases, there was a span of 9 bases. Per germline, CDR1 LNHDA and CDR2 SQIVND (reference sequence). This CDR3 has 12 residues. In DNA, the CDR3 is TGTGCCAGTAGACTCGGGGTAGATACGCAGTATTTT. This encodes CASRLGVDTQYF.

This clone came up once. V usage is TRBV19 and J usage is TRBJ2-2; D remains ambiguous. Trimming left V 4 bases short and J 5 bases short, with 5 bases between. The germline CDR1 and CDR2 sequences are LNHDA and SQIVND (reference sequence). The CDR3 extends over 12 amino acids. The CDR3: CASSTLTGELFF. CDR3 in DNA: TGTGCCAGTAGTACTCTTACCGGGGAGCTGTTTTTT. Full variable domain (missing parts from reference TRBV19 and TRBJ2-2): DGGITQSPKYLFRKEGQNVTLSCEQNLNHDAMYWYRQDPGQGLRLIYYSQIVNDFQKGDIAEGYSVSREKKESFPLTVTSAQKNPTAFYLCASSTLTGELFFGEGSRLTVL.

The rearrangement joins TRBV11-2 to TRBJ2-2; D is unresolved. V was pared by 9 bases and J by 8 bases, with 7 bases between. The CDR3 is 10 residues long. CDR1 and CDR2 from the germline V gene are SGHAT and FQNNGV. The CDR3 bases are TGTGCCAGTTCCAGGGGGGAGCTGTTTTTT. Amino acids: CASSRGELFF.

The chain is built from TRBV28 and TRBJ2-6; D gene uncertain. Trimming removed 6 bases at V and 0 bases at J, with 12 bases between. There are 16 residues in the CDR3. Germline loops: CDR1 MDHEN, CDR2 SYDVKM. The CDR3 sequence is CASSRPVVSGANVLTF. The DNA for the CDR3 is TGTGCCAGCAGCCGGCCCGTTGTCTCTGGGGCCAACGTCCTGACTTTC.

The rearrangement joins TRBV11-2 to TRBJ1-5, with no clear D. The germline gives CDR1 SGHAT, CDR2 FQNNGV. The CDR3 consists of 15 residues. The V gene lost 0 bases and the J gene lost 3 bases, with 9 bases spanning the gap. The CDR3, as DNA: TGTGCCAGCAGCTTAGATCAGAAACCCAATCAGCCCCAGCATTTT. This sequence encodes CASSLDQKPNQPQHF.

V is TRBV19 and J is TRBJ2-2, with unresolved D. This CDR3 spans 14 amino acids. Trimming shortened V by 5 bases and J by 5 bases, and 12 bases separated the two germline ends. The germline CDR1 and CDR2 sequences are LNHDA and SQIVND (reference sequence). CDR3 DNA sequence: TGTGCCAGTAGTCTTCTTGGCGGAACCGGGGAGCTGTTTTTT. Protein product: CASSLLGGTGELFF.